These T cell receptor beta chains were read from a single sample in a study of T cell changes during pregnancy in multiple sclerosis. Sequenced by immunoSEQ multiplex PCR; TCRdb stores in-frame clones only, minus some. The data show tens of thousands of clones, with about nine tenths seen just once and about 10% held by the top ten. The sequencing used CD8+ T cells from peripheral blood mononuclear cells, collected in the third trimester of pregnancy. These receptors were taken from a female donor with multiple sclerosis, enrolled in a pregnancy study. CDR3s include the opening cysteine and the closing phenylalanine or tryptophan. The order of the fields is D gene, CDR3 length, clone size, V gene, J gene, CDR3 DNA, CDR3 protein. D genes are given only for firm matches. Clone sizes are given selectively: once, few, many, or a class where the clone is expanded.

d_call: TRBD2
cdr3_length: 15
clone_size: -
v_call: TRBV6-1
j_call: TRBJ2-3
cdr3_nt: TGTGCCAGCAGTGAGACTAGCGGGGGACCAGATACGCAGTATTTT
cdr3_aa: CASSETSGGPDTQYF

d_call: TRBD1
cdr3_length: 15
clone_size: -
v_call: TRBV2
j_call: TRBJ1-5
cdr3_nt: TGTGCCAGCAGTGAAAGGGGACAGAACAATCAGCCCCAGCATTTT
cdr3_aa: CASSERGQNNQPQHF

d_call: -
cdr3_length: 14
clone_size: -
v_call: TRBV11-2
j_call: TRBJ2-1
cdr3_nt: TGTGCCAGCAGCTTAGGGGGGGGCGACAATGAGCAGTTCTTC
cdr3_aa: CASSLGGGDNEQFF

d_call: TRBD2
cdr3_length: 14
clone_size: -
v_call: TRBV4-3
j_call: TRBJ2-5
cdr3_nt: TGCGCCAGCAGCCCCGCGGGGGGCCCTGAGACCCAGTACTTC
cdr3_aa: CASSPAGGPETQYF

d_call: TRBD1
cdr3_length: 14
clone_size: few
v_call: TRBV29-1
j_call: TRBJ1-1
cdr3_nt: TGCAGCGTTGATGGGACAGGTATGAACACTGAAGCTTTCTTT
cdr3_aa: CSVDGTGMNTEAFF

d_call: -
cdr3_length: 16
clone_size: -
v_call: TRBV5-4
j_call: TRBJ2-1
cdr3_nt: TGTGCCAGCAGCTTGGCTTACGGGAGCTCCTACAATGAGCAGTTCTTC
cdr3_aa: CASSLAYGSSYNEQFF

d_call: -
cdr3_length: 15
clone_size: -
v_call: TRBV4-1
j_call: TRBJ1-5
cdr3_nt: TGCGCCAGCAGCCAAGAGGGACATACCAATCAGCCCCAGCATTTT
cdr3_aa: CASSQEGHTNQPQHF

d_call: TRBD2
cdr3_length: 17
clone_size: -
v_call: TRBV4-2
j_call: TRBJ2-3
cdr3_nt: TGTGCCAGCAGCCAAGATCCGGCGGGAGGGCCGACAGATACGCAGTATTTT
cdr3_aa: CASSQDPAGGPTDTQYF

d_call: TRBD1
cdr3_length: 17
clone_size: once
v_call: TRBV5-1
j_call: TRBJ1-3
cdr3_nt: TGCGCCAGCAGCTTGAGGGACAGAAAACTCTCTGGAAACACCATATATTTT
cdr3_aa: CASSLRDRKLSGNTIYF

d_call: -
cdr3_length: 15
clone_size: -
v_call: TRBV7-9
j_call: TRBJ2-1
cdr3_nt: TGTGCCAGCAGCTTAATCGAGAGAGTTAACAATGAGCAGTTCTTC
cdr3_aa: CASSLIERVNNEQFF

d_call: -
cdr3_length: 14
clone_size: -
v_call: TRBV19
j_call: TRBJ2-1
cdr3_nt: TGTGCCAGTAGTTTGGGACTGCTGAGGAATGAGCAGTTCTTC
cdr3_aa: CASSLGLLRNEQFF

d_call: -
cdr3_length: 15
clone_size: -
v_call: TRBV9
j_call: TRBJ2-2
cdr3_nt: TGTGCCAGCAGCGTAGAAGCTACGAACACCGGGGAGCTGTTTTTT
cdr3_aa: CASSVEATNTGELFF

d_call: -
cdr3_length: 14
clone_size: -
v_call: TRBV6-5
j_call: TRBJ2-7
cdr3_nt: TGTGCCAGCAGTTCCAGACGGAGCTCCTACGAGCAGTACTTC
cdr3_aa: CASSSRRSSYEQYF

d_call: -
cdr3_length: 18
clone_size: -
v_call: TRBV7-8
j_call: TRBJ2-6
cdr3_nt: TGTGCCAGCAGCTTATACTTACAGGGCGGCTCTGGGGCCAACGTCCTGACTTTC
cdr3_aa: CASSLYLQGGSGANVLTF

d_call: -
cdr3_length: 13
clone_size: -
v_call: TRBV27
j_call: TRBJ2-7
cdr3_nt: TGTGCCAGCAGCTACCAAAGCTCCTACGAGCAGTACTTC
cdr3_aa: CASSYQSSYEQYF

d_call: -
cdr3_length: 15
clone_size: once
v_call: TRBV5-6
j_call: TRBJ2-5
cdr3_nt: TGTGCCAGCAGCCCCGGAGGATTTTCTGGGGAGACCCAGTACTTC
cdr3_aa: CASSPGGFSGETQYF

d_call: TRBD2
cdr3_length: 17
clone_size: -
v_call: TRBV30
j_call: TRBJ2-1
cdr3_nt: TGTGCCTGGAGTAAGACTAGCGGGAGAGCGCCCTACAATGAGCAGTTCTTC
cdr3_aa: CAWSKTSGRAPYNEQFF

d_call: -
cdr3_length: 14
clone_size: -
v_call: TRBV27
j_call: TRBJ2-7
cdr3_nt: TGTGCCAGCAGTTTATCGTCCAGGGGATACGAGCAGTACTTC
cdr3_aa: CASSLSSRGYEQYF

d_call: -
cdr3_length: 15
clone_size: -
v_call: TRBV27
j_call: TRBJ1-3
cdr3_nt: TGTGCCAGCAGTCCCCCAGGTCTATCTGGAAACACCATATATTTT
cdr3_aa: CASSPPGLSGNTIYF

d_call: TRBD1
cdr3_length: 21
clone_size: once
v_call: TRBV27
j_call: TRBJ1-4
cdr3_nt: TGTGCCAGCGGACCTCGGGCAGGGGGCTATGGAAGTTGGGCAACTAATGAAAAACTGTTTTTT
cdr3_aa: CASGPRAGGYGSWATNEKLFF

d_call: TRBD1
cdr3_length: 15
clone_size: once
v_call: TRBV12-5
j_call: TRBJ2-1
cdr3_nt: TGTGCTAGTGGATGGACAGGGGCCCCTTTTGGGGAGCAGTTCTTC
cdr3_aa: CASGWTGAPFGEQFF

d_call: -
cdr3_length: 15
clone_size: -
v_call: TRBV2
j_call: TRBJ1-2
cdr3_nt: TGTGCCAGCAGTGAAGCTTGGGAGGGACCCTATGGCTACACCTTC
cdr3_aa: CASSEAWEGPYGYTF

d_call: TRBD2
cdr3_length: 18
clone_size: -
v_call: TRBV11-2
j_call: TRBJ2-7
cdr3_nt: TGTGCCAGCAGCTTAGGGGTCGGCGCTAGCGGGAGTGAGTACGAGCAGTACTTC
cdr3_aa: CASSLGVGASGSEYEQYF

d_call: TRBD2
cdr3_length: 15
clone_size: -
v_call: TRBV5-1
j_call: TRBJ2-7
cdr3_nt: TGCGCCAGCAGACTAGCGGGAGCCCCTAGCTACGAGCAGTACTTC
cdr3_aa: CASRLAGAPSYEQYF

d_call: TRBD2
cdr3_length: 16
clone_size: -
v_call: TRBV6-6
j_call: TRBJ2-7
cdr3_nt: TGTGCCAGCAGTCCAGGACTAGCGGGCAGCTCCTACGAGCAGTACTTC
cdr3_aa: CASSPGLAGSSYEQYF

d_call: -
cdr3_length: 14
clone_size: -
v_call: TRBV7-6
j_call: TRBJ2-1
cdr3_nt: TGTGCCAGCAGCTTAGCTAGCGGATACAATGAGCAGTTCTTC
cdr3_aa: CASSLASGYNEQFF

d_call: TRBD1
cdr3_length: 14
clone_size: -
v_call: TRBV2
j_call: TRBJ1-5
cdr3_nt: TGTGCCAGCAGTAAACAGGGGCGCAATCAGCCCCAGCATTTT
cdr3_aa: CASSKQGRNQPQHF

d_call: -
cdr3_length: 11
clone_size: -
v_call: TRBV9
j_call: TRBJ2-3
cdr3_nt: TGTGCCAGCGGCTCAGGGGATACGCAGTATTTT
cdr3_aa: CASGSGDTQYF

d_call: TRBD1
cdr3_length: 14
clone_size: once
v_call: TRBV19
j_call: TRBJ1-2
cdr3_nt: TGTGCCAGTAGTAGACGGGACAGGCCCTATGGCTACACCTTC
cdr3_aa: CASSRRDRPYGYTF

d_call: TRBD1
cdr3_length: 16
clone_size: once
v_call: TRBV25-1
j_call: TRBJ2-2
cdr3_nt: TGTGCCAGCAGTGCAACAGGGGGTCGGGACACCGGGGAGCTGTTTTTT
cdr3_aa: CASSATGGRDTGELFF

d_call: -
cdr3_length: 15
clone_size: -
v_call: TRBV4-1
j_call: TRBJ1-1
cdr3_nt: TGCGCCAGCAGCCAGGGGGGAGGGCTGATAACTGAAGCTTTCTTT
cdr3_aa: CASSQGGGLITEAFF

d_call: -
cdr3_length: 13
clone_size: large
v_call: TRBV25-1
j_call: TRBJ1-6
cdr3_nt: TGTGCCAGCAATTCAGGGGACGTCCGACCCCTCCACTTT
cdr3_aa: CASNSGDVRPLHF

d_call: -
cdr3_length: 14
clone_size: -
v_call: TRBV13
j_call: TRBJ1-1
cdr3_nt: TGTGCCAGCAGCCCGCGAGGGGGAAGTACTGAAGCTTTCTTT
cdr3_aa: CASSPRGGSTEAFF

d_call: -
cdr3_length: 14
clone_size: -
v_call: TRBV10-3
j_call: TRBJ2-7
cdr3_nt: TGTGCCATCAGTGAGTCCTCAGGGCTGGAGGAGCAGTACTTC
cdr3_aa: CAISESSGLEEQYF

d_call: -
cdr3_length: 13
clone_size: -
v_call: TRBV7-2
j_call: TRBJ2-1
cdr3_nt: TGTGCCAGCAGCCCGGGATTAGCTGGTGAGCAGTTCTTC
cdr3_aa: CASSPGLAGEQFF

d_call: -
cdr3_length: 11
clone_size: -
v_call: TRBV7-9
j_call: TRBJ1-2
cdr3_nt: TGTGCCAGCGTAAGGGGTCATGGCTACACCTTC
cdr3_aa: CASVRGHGYTF

d_call: -
cdr3_length: 13
clone_size: -
v_call: TRBV5-4
j_call: TRBJ1-2
cdr3_nt: TGTGCCAGCAGCGCTGCGGGGGACTATGGCTACACCTTC
cdr3_aa: CASSAAGDYGYTF

d_call: TRBD1
cdr3_length: 18
clone_size: -
v_call: TRBV7-8
j_call: TRBJ2-6
cdr3_nt: TGTGCCAGCAGCTTAGTAGGGACAGGGGGTCTAGGGGCCAACGTCCTGACTTTC
cdr3_aa: CASSLVGTGGLGANVLTF

d_call: -
cdr3_length: 13
clone_size: few
v_call: TRBV30
j_call: TRBJ1-1
cdr3_nt: TGTGCCTGGGGCGTAGGGGATAACACTGAAGCTTTCTTT
cdr3_aa: CAWGVGDNTEAFF

d_call: TRBD2
cdr3_length: 16
clone_size: -
v_call: TRBV13
j_call: TRBJ2-5
cdr3_nt: TGTGCCAGCAGCTTAGCGGGAGCGGGAGTTCAAGAGACCCAGTACTTC
cdr3_aa: CASSLAGAGVQETQYF

d_call: -
cdr3_length: 15
clone_size: -
v_call: TRBV4-3
j_call: TRBJ2-3
cdr3_nt: TGCGCCAGCAGCCAAGGGAGCGGCTCCACAGATACGCAGTATTTT
cdr3_aa: CASSQGSGSTDTQYF

d_call: -
cdr3_length: 14
clone_size: -
v_call: TRBV19
j_call: TRBJ2-7
cdr3_nt: TGTGCCAGTAGTATGGGTCAGGGGTTCTACGAGCAGTACTTC
cdr3_aa: CASSMGQGFYEQYF

d_call: TRBD2
cdr3_length: 15
clone_size: -
v_call: TRBV27
j_call: TRBJ2-5
cdr3_nt: TGTGCCAGCACAACCGGGACTAGTAATCGAGAGACCCAGTACTTC
cdr3_aa: CASTTGTSNRETQYF

d_call: -
cdr3_length: 13
clone_size: -
v_call: TRBV25-1
j_call: TRBJ2-7
cdr3_nt: TGTGCCAGCAGTGAACGGGTAACCTACGAGCAGTACTTC
cdr3_aa: CASSERVTYEQYF

d_call: -
cdr3_length: 13
clone_size: once
v_call: TRBV5-6
j_call: TRBJ2-7
cdr3_nt: TGTGCCAGCCTCTTCCGGGGTTCCTACGAGCAGTACTTC
cdr3_aa: CASLFRGSYEQYF

d_call: TRBD1
cdr3_length: 14
clone_size: -
v_call: TRBV19
j_call: TRBJ1-1
cdr3_nt: TGTGCCAGTAGTATAGGGAGACAGGGGGCTGAAGCTTTCTTT
cdr3_aa: CASSIGRQGAEAFF

d_call: -
cdr3_length: 13
clone_size: -
v_call: TRBV7-2
j_call: TRBJ1-1
cdr3_nt: TGTGCCAGCAGCTTAGGGCCCCGCTCTGAAGCTTTCTTT
cdr3_aa: CASSLGPRSEAFF

d_call: -
cdr3_length: 17
clone_size: -
v_call: TRBV9
j_call: TRBJ2-7
cdr3_nt: TGTGCCAGCAGCGTAAGTTCCGGGGATGGGAGCTCCTACGAGCAGTACTTC
cdr3_aa: CASSVSSGDGSSYEQYF

d_call: TRBD1
cdr3_length: 18
clone_size: once
v_call: TRBV25-1
j_call: TRBJ2-6
cdr3_nt: TGTGCCAGCACTACAGGGGGGGACAGGGGAGATGGGGCCAACGTCCTGACTTTC
cdr3_aa: CASTTGGDRGDGANVLTF

d_call: TRBD2
cdr3_length: 15
clone_size: -
v_call: TRBV7-9
j_call: TRBJ2-7
cdr3_nt: TGTGCCAGCAGCTTAGCCGCGGGAGGGCCCTACGAGCAGTACTTC
cdr3_aa: CASSLAAGGPYEQYF

d_call: -
cdr3_length: 16
clone_size: -
v_call: TRBV7-2
j_call: TRBJ1-1
cdr3_nt: TGTGCCAGCAGCTTAGTTCCTCCAGGGGTGAACACTGAAGCTTTCTTT
cdr3_aa: CASSLVPPGVNTEAFF

d_call: -
cdr3_length: 13
clone_size: -
v_call: TRBV30
j_call: TRBJ1-1
cdr3_nt: TGTGCCTGGAGTGTACACGCGAACACTGAAGCTTTCTTT
cdr3_aa: CAWSVHANTEAFF

d_call: TRBD2
cdr3_length: 16
clone_size: -
v_call: TRBV10-1
j_call: TRBJ2-1
cdr3_nt: TGCGCCAGCAGTGAAGGTAGACTAGCGGGACGCAATGAGCAGTTCTTC
cdr3_aa: CASSEGRLAGRNEQFF

d_call: -
cdr3_length: 16
clone_size: -
v_call: TRBV7-2
j_call: TRBJ2-5
cdr3_nt: TGTGCCAGCAGCTTAGGTGGGGGGGCCATGGGAGAGACCCAGTACTTC
cdr3_aa: CASSLGGGAMGETQYF

d_call: -
cdr3_length: 14
clone_size: -
v_call: TRBV5-1
j_call: TRBJ1-1
cdr3_nt: TGCGCCAGCAGCTTGGGGGGGGGTGACACTGAAGCTTTCTTT
cdr3_aa: CASSLGGGDTEAFF

d_call: TRBD1
cdr3_length: 16
clone_size: -
v_call: TRBV7-6
j_call: TRBJ2-3
cdr3_nt: TGTGCCAGCAGCAGTACCGGGACAGAGTCCACAGATACGCAGTATTTT
cdr3_aa: CASSSTGTESTDTQYF

d_call: -
cdr3_length: 14
clone_size: -
v_call: TRBV10-2
j_call: TRBJ1-1
cdr3_nt: TGCGCCAGCAGCCCCTCCCGTATGAACACTGAAGCTTTCTTT
cdr3_aa: CASSPSRMNTEAFF

d_call: -
cdr3_length: 15
clone_size: -
v_call: TRBV5-1
j_call: TRBJ1-5
cdr3_nt: TGCGCCAGCAGCTTGAATGTAGGGGGCAATCAGCCCCAGCATTTT
cdr3_aa: CASSLNVGGNQPQHF

d_call: -
cdr3_length: 13
clone_size: -
v_call: TRBV6-5
j_call: TRBJ1-4
cdr3_nt: TGTGCCAGCAGTTACTCGACACAAGGTGAACTGTTTTTT
cdr3_aa: CASSYSTQGELFF